A single sample gave rise to the 14 T cell receptor beta chains below, sequenced in a study of cytomegalovirus exposure and HLA in healthy donors. Vbeta (60) and Jbeta (13) primers were used in the PCR. Method: immunoSEQ multiplex PCR; TCRdb's copy keeps in-frame clones and lacks some. The sample consists of fewer than 200,000 clones, approximately 84% of them appearing once. Sequenced material: PBMCs. The receptors come from a girl in the first two years of life in good health and CMV-seronegative.

This clone was recorded only once. The chain couples TRBV27 to TRBJ2-7; 9 bases align to TRBD1. CDR3 size: 16 residues. V shed 6 bases and J 2 bases; nucleotides not matched to a gene: 11. The germline CDR1 and CDR2 sequences are MNHEY and SMNVEV (reference sequence). The CDR3 DNA reads TGTGCCAGCAGCACTCCCGGGACAGGGAGGACCTACGAGCAGTACTTC. Its translation is CASSTPGTGRTYEQYF.

The V and J genes are TRBV28 and TRBJ1-5; maybe TRBD1 (5 bases). This CDR3 has 14 residues. V lost 2 bases and J lost 2, with 7 bases in between. Germline values: CDR1 MDHEN, CDR2 SYDVKM. The CDR3 loop reads CASSLIGGNQPQHF. CDR3 coding DNA: TGTGCCAGCAGTTTAATAGGGGGCAATCAGCCCCAGCATTTT.

Only a few counts were recorded for this clone. The rearrangement joins TRBV7-2 to TRBJ1-4; no definite D call. V lost 6 bases, J lost 0 bases, and 8 bases lay in between. Germline loops: CDR1 SGHTA, CDR2 FQGNSA. This CDR3 region has 14 residues. The chain's CDR3 is CASSFDSTNEKLFF. In DNA, the CDR3 is TGTGCCAGCAGTTTCGACTCAACTAATGAAAAACTGTTTTTT.

The rearrangement joins TRBV13 to TRBJ2-3, with D hard to call. The CDR3 has 14 amino acids. In germline, CDR1 is PRHDT, CDR2 FYEKMQ (reference sequence). Trimming left V 3 bases short and J 0 bases short, with 7 bases between. The CDR3, as DNA: TGTGCCAGCAGCTTGACTCGGAGCACAGATACGCAGTATTTT. This sequence encodes CASSLTRSTDTQYF.

CDR3 DNA sequence: TGTGCCAGCTCACCACCGTCTGGGCAAAGGAATGAGCAGTTCTTC. This sequence encodes CASSPPSGQRNEQFF. V and J are TRBV18 and TRBJ2-1; no firm D call. With 0 bases removed from V and 7 bases from J, the gap between germline ends came to 13 bases. This CDR3 is 15 amino acids long. CDR1 is KGHSH, CDR2 LQKENI, per germline.

This chain uses TRBV5-6 with TRBJ2-7; 11 bases fit TRBD2. V dropped 4 bases and J dropped 1; count of bases not matched to a gene: 7. The CDR3 runs 16 residues. In germline, CDR1 is SGHDT, CDR2 YYEEEE. CDR3 in DNA: TGTGCCAGCAGCGGGCCGACTAGCGGGGAATCCTACGAGCAGTACTTC. Amino acids: CASSGPTSGESYEQYF.

This clone was detected only once. CDR3 region: CASSLGHTSNQPQHF. In DNA, the CDR3 is TGTGCCAGCAGCTTGGGTCACACCAGCAATCAGCCCCAGCATTTT. The gene calls are TRBV5-6 and TRBJ1-5; D uncertain. Germline V gene data show CDR1 as SGHDT and CDR2 as YYEEEE. V shed 0 bases and J shed 1 base, with 8 bases lying between them. This CDR3 contains 15 residues.

The V gene is TRBV6-5, the J gene TRBJ2-7; no firm D call. Germline assignment: CDR1 MNHEY and CDR2 SVGAGI. V was pared by 5 bases and J by 1 base, with 9 bases between. This CDR3 region has 13 residues. The CDR3 sequence is CASSEAPSYEQYF. CDR3 in DNA: TGTGCCAGCAGTGAGGCCCCTTCCTACGAGCAGTACTTC.

The chain joins TRBV15 to TRBJ2-1, with 10 bases that match TRBD1. Germline loops: CDR1 LNHNV, CDR2 YYDKDF (reference sequence). The CDR3 covers 16 residues. The ends lost 7 bases at V and 15 bases at J; junction bases unmatched: 21. The CDR3 reads CATNSGTGVMSGTGFF. The CDR3 bases are TGTGCCACCAACTCCGGGACAGGGGTCATGAGTGGGACGGGGTTCTTC.

The chain recombines TRBV27 with TRBJ2-7; TRBD1 aligns across 9 bases. This CDR3 spans 15 amino acids. V trimming: 2 bases; J trimming: 3 bases; junction bases outside the gene matches: 5. Per the germline V gene, CDR1 is MNHEY and CDR2 is SMNVEV (reference sequence). The CDR3 here is CASSLEGTGFYEQYF. CDR3 in DNA: TGTGCCAGCAGTTTAGAGGGGACAGGGTTCTACGAGCAGTACTTC.

V usage is TRBV5-1 and J usage is TRBJ1-6; 9 bases match TRBD1. CDR1 SGHRS and CDR2 YFSETQ come from the germline V gene. CDR3 length: 16 amino acids. Trimming took 2 bases from V and 5 from J; bases not matched to a gene: 5. CDR3 DNA: TGCGCCAGCAGCTTTAACCGGGACAGGGATAATTCACCCCTCCACTTT. Protein: CASSFNRDRDNSPLHF.

This sequence joins TRBV29-1 and TRBJ2-7; D uncertain. This CDR3 has 14 amino acids. Germline CDR1 is SQVTM and CDR2 is ANQGSEA. Trimming left V 2 bases short and J 4 bases short, with 15 bases between. CDR3 in DNA: TGCAGCGTTGAACTTTTGAGCGAAAAATACGAGCAGTACTTC. Translating it yields CSVELLSEKYEQYF.

A note on this clone: Germline and junction disagree at one end, which may indicate a read error. The rearrangement links TRBV7-7 to TRBJ2-7; TRBD2 is a possible D gene (5 bases). CDR1 and CDR2 from the germline V gene are SSHAT and FNYEAQ (reference sequence). The CDR3 runs to 13 residues. CDR3 region: CASSPTTSSEQYF. Written as DNA, the CDR3 is TGTGCTAGCAGCCCCACTACTAGTTCCGAGCAGTACTTC.

V is TRBV5-1 and J is TRBJ1-6; 10 nucleotides match TRBD1. V lost 2 bases to trimming and J lost 7 bases; unmatched junction nucleotides: 6. The CDR3 is 16 amino acids. CDR1 and CDR2 from the germline V gene are SGHRS and YFSETQ. This chain's CDR3 is CASSFSGGQGNSPLHF. CDR3 in DNA: TGCGCCAGCAGCTTTTCGGGGGGACAGGGGAATTCACCCCTCCACTTT.